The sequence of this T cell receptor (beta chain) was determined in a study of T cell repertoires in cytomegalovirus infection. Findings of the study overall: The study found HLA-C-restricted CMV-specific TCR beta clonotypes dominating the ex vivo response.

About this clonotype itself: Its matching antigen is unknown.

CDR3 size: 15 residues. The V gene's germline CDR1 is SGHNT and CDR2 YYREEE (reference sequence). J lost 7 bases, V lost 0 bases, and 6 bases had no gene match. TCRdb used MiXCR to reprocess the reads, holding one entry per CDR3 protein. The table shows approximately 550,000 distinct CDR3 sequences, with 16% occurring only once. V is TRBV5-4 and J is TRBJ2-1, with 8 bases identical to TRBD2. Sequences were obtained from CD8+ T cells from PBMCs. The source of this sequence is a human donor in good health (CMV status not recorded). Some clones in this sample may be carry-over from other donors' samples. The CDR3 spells CASSLERESENEQFF. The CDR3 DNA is TGTGCCAGCAGCTTGGAGCGGGAGTCGGAAAATGAGCAGTTCTTC. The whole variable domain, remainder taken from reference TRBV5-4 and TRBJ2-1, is ETGVTQSPTHLIKTRGQQVTLRCSSQSGHNTVSWYQQALGQGPQFIFQYYREEENGRGNFPPRFSGLQFPNYSSELNVNALELDDSALYLCASSLERESENEQFFGPGTRLTVL.